Following are 24 T cell receptor beta chains from one sample sequenced in a study of blood T cell repertoires in COVID-19. Here immunoSEQ multiplex PCR was the method, and the copy in TCRdb shows in-frame clones only, minus some. The profile shows about 260,000 clones, over 75% of them singletons. Sequenced material: peripheral blood. These receptors were collected from a human donor in a cohort sampled during active COVID-19.

The chain recombines TRBV2 with TRBJ1-4; 8 bases map to TRBD1. CDR1 is SNHLY, CDR2 FYNNEI, per germline. V lost 0 bases to trimming and J lost 6 bases; unmatched junction nucleotides: 3. This CDR3 is 15 amino acids long. The CDR3 DNA reads as TGTGCCAGCAGTGAAGCGACAGGGGCATATGAAAAACTGTTTTTT. It encodes CASSEATGAYEKLFF.

The chain joins TRBV7-2 to TRBJ2-3; TRBD2 agrees at 9 bases. With V trimmed by 5 bases and J by 1 base, 4 bases remained unmatched. The CDR3 spans 15 residues. Germline values: CDR1 SGHTA, CDR2 FQGNSA. This CDR3 is CASSTRTSGTDTQYF. In nucleotides, the CDR3 is TGTGCCAGCAGCACCCGGACTAGCGGCACAGATACGCAGTATTTT.

This clone was picked up a small number of times. The chain links TRBV6-5 to TRBJ2-7, with D tentatively TRBD2 (6 bases). This CDR3 contains 13 residues. The germline CDR1 and CDR2 sequences are MNHEY and SVGAGI. V was clipped by 8 bases and J by 8 bases, with 19 bases between them. CDR3 DNA: TGTGCCAGCGTACCGGGAGCAAACCCCCAGCAGTACTTC. Translated, it gives CASVPGANPQQYF.

This clone was seen only a few times. CDR3 amino acids: CASSSAPLQGREQYF. The CDR3 region has the DNA TGTGCCAGCAGCTCAGCTCCTCTACAGGGCCGGGAGCAGTACTTC. J is TRBJ2-7 and V is TRBV7-2, with TRBD1 as a possible D gene (6 bases). Germline CDR1 SGHTA, CDR2 FQGNSA. This CDR3 spans 15 amino acids. V was shortened by 4 bases and J by 7 bases, with 20 bases between the two germline ends.

The chain links TRBV5-1 to TRBJ2-3, with 7 bases identical to TRBD2. Unmatched junction bases numbered 9, after V lost 4 bases and J lost 4 bases. CDR3 length: 15 amino acids. The germline V gene encodes CDR1 SGHRS and CDR2 YFSETQ. The CDR3 sequence: CASSLEGGSADTQYF. The CDR3, as DNA: TGCGCCAGCAGCCTCGAGGGCGGGAGCGCAGATACGCAGTATTTT.

The V gene is TRBV5-5, the J gene TRBJ2-5; D is unclear. CDR3 size: 14 residues. V lost 0 bases and J lost 5, with 11 bases in between. Germline loops: CDR1 SGHKS, CDR2 YYEKEE (reference sequence). The CDR3 region is CASSLGPNAETQYF. The CDR3 DNA is TGTGCCAGCAGCTTGGGGCCAAACGCCGAGACCCAGTACTTC.

The chain is built from TRBV5-1 and TRBJ2-1, with 10 positions matching TRBD1. CDR1 SGHRS and CDR2 YFSETQ come from the germline V gene. V shed 2 bases and J 0 bases; nucleotides not matched to a gene: 2. The CDR3 has 16 amino acids. The CDR3 protein is CASSLGQGGSYNEQFF. CDR3 bases: TGCGCCAGCAGCTTAGGACAGGGGGGCTCCTACAATGAGCAGTTCTTC.

The V and J genes are TRBV10-3 and TRBJ1-2; a weak D match, TRBD1 (5 bases). Germline V lookup: CDR1 ENHRY, CDR2 SYGVKD. Trimming took 5 bases from V and 4 from J, leaving 14 bases between them. The CDR3 consists of 14 residues. In DNA form, the CDR3 reads TGTGCCATCAGTCCTATGGAGGGGTCCTATGGCTACACCTTC. As protein: CAISPMEGSYGYTF.

The V gene is TRBV5-1, the J gene TRBJ2-2, with D uncertain. The V end lost 5 bases, the J end lost 1 base, and 6 bases lay between the germline ends. The germline gives CDR1 SGHRS, CDR2 YFSETQ. This CDR3 region has 13 residues. CDR3 sequence reads: CASSRENTGELFF. The DNA for the CDR3 is TGCGCCAGCAGTAGAGAGAACACCGGGGAGCTGTTTTTT.

This chain connects TRBV19 to TRBJ1-5, with 9 bases matching TRBD1. CDR1 LNHDA and CDR2 SQIVND come from the germline V gene (reference sequence). This CDR3 spans 15 amino acids. J lost 3 bases, V lost 6 bases, and 6 bases had no gene match. Written as DNA, the CDR3 is TGTGCCAGTAGCCTGGGACAGGGAAACAATCAGCCCCAGCATTTT. Protein: CASSLGQGNNQPQHF.

The chain links TRBV7-2 to TRBJ2-7; a weak D match, TRBD2 (5 bases). CDR3 length: 16 residues. With 5 bases removed from V and 2 bases from J, the gap between germline ends came to 19 bases. Germline-derived CDR1 and CDR2 are SGHTA and FQGNSA. The CDR3 loop reads CASSPAPSSGTYEQYF. For the CDR3, the DNA is TGTGCCAGCAGCCCCGCCCCTTCTTCCGGGACCTACGAGCAGTACTTC.

This clone has just a few counts. The chain links TRBV5-1 to TRBJ1-2; 7 bases align to TRBD1. The CDR3 contains 13 residues. Germline assignment: CDR1 SGHRS and CDR2 YFSETQ. Trimming took 2 bases from V and 4 from J; bases not matched to a gene: 2. The CDR3 reads CASSFWDSYGYTF. The CDR3 region has the DNA TGCGCCAGCAGCTTTTGGGACAGCTATGGCTACACCTTC.

The rearrangement uses TRBV6-5 and TRBJ1-2, with 9 bases that match TRBD1. The CDR3 consists of 14 residues. With V trimmed by 8 bases and J by 4 bases, 8 bases remained unmatched. Germline V gene lookup returns CDR1 MNHEY and CDR2 SVGAGI. The DNA of the CDR3 is TGTGCCAGCGCGGACAGGGGAAGAGGCTATGGCTACACCTTC. This translates into CASADRGRGYGYTF.

This chain uses TRBV28 with TRBJ2-1; D call uncertain. Per germline, CDR1 MDHEN and CDR2 SYDVKM. This CDR3 is 11 amino acids long. Deletions cut 5 bases from V and 10 bases from J, with 9 bases between. The CDR3 here is CASSVSWEQFF. DNA of the CDR3: TGTGCCAGCAGTGTCAGTTGGGAGCAGTTCTTC.

CDR3 sequence (DNA): TGTGCCATCAGAGCGGGAGATCACACAGATACGCAGTATTTT. Protein product: CAIRAGDHTDTQYF. V and J are TRBV10-3 and TRBJ2-3; 8 nucleotides line up with TRBD2. In germline, CDR1 is ENHRY, CDR2 SYGVKD. V lost 6 bases, J lost 2 bases, and 4 bases stayed unmatched. The CDR3 runs to 14 residues.

V usage is TRBV24-1 and J usage is TRBJ2-2; 8 bases fit TRBD2. Germline lookup yields CDR1 KGHDR and CDR2 SFDVKD. CDR3 size: 17 residues. The J segment lost 4 bases and the V segment lost 3 bases, leaving 9 bases of the junction unmatched. CDR3 amino acids: CATSDAAAGESTGELFF. The CDR3 nucleotides read TGTGCCACCAGTGATGCGGCAGCGGGAGAGTCCACCGGGGAGCTGTTTTTT.

This rearrangement joins TRBV7-3 to TRBJ2-2, with D unresolved. Germline values: CDR1 SGHTA, CDR2 FQGTGA. Trimming removed 2 bases at V and 1 base at J, with 11 bases between. The CDR3 extends over 16 amino acids. CDR3 protein: CASSLELRMNTGELFF. CDR3 nucleotides: TGTGCCAGCAGCTTAGAACTGAGAATGAACACCGGGGAGCTGTTTTTT.

The chain is built from TRBV27 and TRBJ2-7; 11 bases map to TRBD1. The germline gives CDR1 MNHEY, CDR2 SMNVEV (reference sequence). This CDR3 is 17 amino acids long. V lost 3 bases, J lost 6 bases, and 13 bases stayed unmatched. The CDR3 DNA reads as TGTGCCAGCAGTTTCTCTCCCGCCGGGACAGGGGGAACCGAGCAGTACTTC. It encodes CASSFSPAGTGGTEQYF.

The chain recombines TRBV11-2 with TRBJ2-1; maybe TRBD1 (5 bases). The CDR3 sequence is 13 residues long. The V end was cut by 5 bases, the J end by 3 bases, with 8 bases between. Germline CDR1 reads SGHAT; CDR2 reads FQNNGV. The CDR3 loop reads CASSQGYYNEQFF. The CDR3 region has the DNA TGTGCCAGCAGCCAGGGCTACTACAATGAGCAGTTCTTC.

CDR3 in amino acids: CASSLAVVQGPGSSPLHF. DNA of the CDR3: TGTGCCAGCAGCTTGGCCGTCGTTCAGGGCCCAGGTAGTTCACCCCTCCACTTT. The chain uses TRBV5-8 and TRBJ1-6; tentatively, D is TRBD1 (5 bases). Between the trimmed V and J ends, which lost 0 bases and 9 bases, there was a span of 22 bases. Per germline, CDR1 SGHTS and CDR2 YDEGEE. This CDR3 has 18 amino acids.

The chain employs TRBV12-3 or TRBV12-4 and TRBJ1-4; 7 nucleotides agree with TRBD1. Germline trimming cut 1 base from V and 7 bases from J; bases unmatched to any gene: 0. The CDR3 is 13 residues long. In DNA, the CDR3 is TGTGCCAGCAGTTTAGGGACAGGTGAAAAACTGTTTTTT. This translates into CASSLGTGEKLFF.

This chain uses TRBV7-2 with TRBJ2-5; 8 nucleotides match TRBD2. CDR1 and CDR2 from the germline V gene are SGHTA and FQGNSA. The CDR3 has 16 amino acids. J was trimmed by 5 bases and V by 4 bases; bases with no gene match: 12. The CDR3 here is CASSSTPGLGFETQYF. CDR3 nucleotides: TGTGCCAGCAGCTCGACCCCGGGACTAGGGTTTGAGACCCAGTACTTC.

This clone showed up just once. The rearrangement links TRBV6-5 to TRBJ2-2; the D gene is possibly TRBD2 (6 bases). The V end lost 6 bases, the J end lost 0 bases, and 11 bases lay between the germline ends. This CDR3 is 15 amino acids long. Germline V gives CDR1 MNHEY, CDR2 SVGAGI. The CDR3 region has the DNA TGTGCCAGCAGAGGCGGGGTGACGAACACCGGGGAGCTGTTTTTT. This codes for CASRGGVTNTGELFF.

The V gene is TRBV7-9, the J gene TRBJ2-2; 7 nucleotides line up with TRBD2. CDR3 length: 15 residues. The J segment lost 2 bases and the V segment lost 6 bases, leaving 6 bases of the junction unmatched. Per the germline V gene, CDR1 is SEHNR and CDR2 is FQNEAQ (reference sequence). CDR3 sequence reads: CASSSTGGNTGELFF. CDR3 bases: TGTGCCAGCAGTTCTACGGGAGGAAACACCGGGGAGCTGTTTTTT.